This TCR beta chain was identified in a study of blood T cells in healthy people across ages. Notes on this clonotype: Its antigen is undetermined. A junction end diverges from the germline sequence, so it may reflect a read error.

Through a sample-barcoded 5' primer and a J-beta primer mix, a second PCR was run for about 7 to 12 cycles. TCRdb ran MiXCR on the 5' RACE reads and lists one entry per CDR3 protein. The data show some 1.8 million distinct CDR3 sequences, around 42% seen once. Findings of the study overall: With age, beta diversity per million T cells declined roughly linearly, significantly by approximately 41. The donors' CMV status was not determined, possibly confounding changes in expanded clonotypes. Naive CD4+ cell counts and diversity both ran higher in long-lived than in aged donors.

This receptor was identified in a human donor in good health. The source material was blood.

The CDR3 loop reads CASSPTSGGPVFYNERFF. The DNA of the CDR3 is TGTGCCAGCTCACCAACTAGCGGGGGGCCTGTATTCTACAATGAGCGGTTCTTC. The V call is TRBV18, the J call TRBJ2-1, with 12 bases aligning to TRBD2. Germline assignment: CDR1 KGHSH and CDR2 LQKENI. The CDR3 is 18 amino acids.